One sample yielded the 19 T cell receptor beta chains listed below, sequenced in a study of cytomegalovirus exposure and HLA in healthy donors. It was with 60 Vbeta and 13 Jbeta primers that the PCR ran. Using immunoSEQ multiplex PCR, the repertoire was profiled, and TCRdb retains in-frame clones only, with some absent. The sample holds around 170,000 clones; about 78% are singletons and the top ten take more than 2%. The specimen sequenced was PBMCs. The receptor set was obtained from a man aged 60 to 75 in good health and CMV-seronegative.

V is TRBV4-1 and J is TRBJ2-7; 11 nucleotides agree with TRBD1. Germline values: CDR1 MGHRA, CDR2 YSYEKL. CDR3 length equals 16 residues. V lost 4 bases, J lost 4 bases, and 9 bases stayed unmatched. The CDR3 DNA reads TGCGCCAGCAGCCGGTGGACAGGGGGCGGGATTTACGAGCAGTACTTC. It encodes CASSRWTGGGIYEQYF.

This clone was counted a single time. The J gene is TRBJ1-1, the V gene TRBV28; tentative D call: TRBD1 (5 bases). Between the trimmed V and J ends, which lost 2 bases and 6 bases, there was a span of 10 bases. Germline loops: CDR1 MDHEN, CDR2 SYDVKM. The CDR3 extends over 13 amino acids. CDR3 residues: CASSLGGSAEAFF. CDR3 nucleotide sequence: TGTGCCAGCAGTTTAGGGGGGAGTGCTGAAGCTTTCTTT.

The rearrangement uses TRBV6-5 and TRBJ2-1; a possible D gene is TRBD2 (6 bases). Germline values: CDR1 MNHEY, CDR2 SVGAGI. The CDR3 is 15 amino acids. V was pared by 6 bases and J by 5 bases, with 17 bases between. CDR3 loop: CASRPPSGLHNEQFF. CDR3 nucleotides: TGTGCCAGCAGGCCCCCAAGTGGACTACACAATGAGCAGTTCTTC.

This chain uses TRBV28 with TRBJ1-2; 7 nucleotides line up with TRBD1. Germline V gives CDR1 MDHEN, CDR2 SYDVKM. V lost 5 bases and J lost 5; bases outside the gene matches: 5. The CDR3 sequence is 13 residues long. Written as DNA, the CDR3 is TGTGCCAGCAGTCCTGGGACAGTTTATGGCTACACCTTC. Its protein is CASSPGTVYGYTF.

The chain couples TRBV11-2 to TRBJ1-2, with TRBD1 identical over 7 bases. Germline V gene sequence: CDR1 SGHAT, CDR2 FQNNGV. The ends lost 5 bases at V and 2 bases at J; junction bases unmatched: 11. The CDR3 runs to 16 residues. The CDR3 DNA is TGTGCCAGCAGCCCAGGGACAGCCCTGGGGAACTATGGCTACACCTTC. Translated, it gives CASSPGTALGNYGYTF.

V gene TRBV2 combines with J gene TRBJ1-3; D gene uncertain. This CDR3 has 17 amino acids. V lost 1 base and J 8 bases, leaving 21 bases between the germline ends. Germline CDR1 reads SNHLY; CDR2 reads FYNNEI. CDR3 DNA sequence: TGTGCCAGCAGTGAAGTGGGGAGCGGCAGGAAAAAAGACACCATATATTTT. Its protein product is CASSEVGSGRKKDTIYF.

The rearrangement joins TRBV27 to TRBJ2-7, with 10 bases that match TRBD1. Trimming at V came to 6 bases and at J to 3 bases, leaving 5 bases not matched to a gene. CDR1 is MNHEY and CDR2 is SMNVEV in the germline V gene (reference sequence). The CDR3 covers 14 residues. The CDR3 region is CASSGGQGGYEQYF. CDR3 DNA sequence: TGTGCCAGCAGCGGAGGACAGGGGGGCTACGAGCAGTACTTC.

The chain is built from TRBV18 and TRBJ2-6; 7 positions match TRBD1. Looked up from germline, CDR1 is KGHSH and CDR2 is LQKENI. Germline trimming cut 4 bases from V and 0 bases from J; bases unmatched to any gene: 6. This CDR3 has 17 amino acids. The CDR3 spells CASSLGQALSGANVLTF. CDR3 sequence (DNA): TGTGCCAGCTCACTCGGACAGGCACTCTCTGGGGCCAACGTCCTGACTTTC. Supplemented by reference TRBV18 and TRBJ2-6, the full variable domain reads NAGVMQNPRHLVRRRGQEARLRCSPMKGHSHVYWYRQLPEEGLKFMVYLQKENIIDESGMPKERFSAEFPKEGPSILRIQQVVRGDSAAYFCASSLGQALSGANVLTFGAGSRLTVL.

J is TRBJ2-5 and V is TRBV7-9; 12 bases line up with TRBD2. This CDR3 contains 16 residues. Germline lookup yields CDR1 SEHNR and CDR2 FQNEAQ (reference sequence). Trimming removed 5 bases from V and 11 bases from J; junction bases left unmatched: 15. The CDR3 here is CASSPSLGLAGSMQYF. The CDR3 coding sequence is TGTGCCAGCAGCCCCAGTCTCGGACTAGCGGGATCGATGCAGTACTTC.

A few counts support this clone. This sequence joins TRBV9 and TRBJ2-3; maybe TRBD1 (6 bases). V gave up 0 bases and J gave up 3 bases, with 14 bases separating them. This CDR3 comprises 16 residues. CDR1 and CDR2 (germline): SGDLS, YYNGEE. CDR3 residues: CASSVVGAGATDTQYF. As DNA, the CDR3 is TGTGCCAGCAGCGTAGTGGGGGCAGGGGCGACAGATACGCAGTATTTT.

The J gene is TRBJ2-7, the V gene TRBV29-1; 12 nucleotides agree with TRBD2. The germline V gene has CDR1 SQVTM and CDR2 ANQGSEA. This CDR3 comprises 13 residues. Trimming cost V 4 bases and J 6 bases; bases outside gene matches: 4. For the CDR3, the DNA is TGCAGCGTTGCGGCTAGCGGGAGGGTCGAGCAGTACTTC. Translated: CSVAASGRVEQYF.

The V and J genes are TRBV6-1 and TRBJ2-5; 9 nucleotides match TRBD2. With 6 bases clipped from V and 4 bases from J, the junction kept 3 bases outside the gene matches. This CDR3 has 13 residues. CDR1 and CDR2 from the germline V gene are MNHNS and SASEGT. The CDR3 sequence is CASRRGGGETQYF. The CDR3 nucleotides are TGTGCCAGCAGGCGGGGGGGCGGAGAGACCCAGTACTTC.

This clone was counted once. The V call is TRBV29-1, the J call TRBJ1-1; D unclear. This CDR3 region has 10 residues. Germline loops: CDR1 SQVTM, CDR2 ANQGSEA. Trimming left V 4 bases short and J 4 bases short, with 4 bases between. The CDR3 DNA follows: TGCAGCGTTGCTATCACTGAAGCTTTCTTT. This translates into CSVAITEAFF.

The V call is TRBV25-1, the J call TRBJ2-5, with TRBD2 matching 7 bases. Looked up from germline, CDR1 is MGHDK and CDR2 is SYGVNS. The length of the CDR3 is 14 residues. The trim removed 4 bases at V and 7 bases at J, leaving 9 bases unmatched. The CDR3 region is CASSGGGFGGTQYF. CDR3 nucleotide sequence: TGTGCCAGCAGTGGCGGGGGATTCGGGGGGACCCAGTACTTC.

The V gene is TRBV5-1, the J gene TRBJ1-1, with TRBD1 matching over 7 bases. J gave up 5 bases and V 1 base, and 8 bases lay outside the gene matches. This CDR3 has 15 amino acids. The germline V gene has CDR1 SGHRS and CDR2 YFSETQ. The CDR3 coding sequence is TGCGCCAGCAGCTTGTTAAAGGGGGCTTATACTGAAGCTTTCTTT. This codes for CASSLLKGAYTEAFF.

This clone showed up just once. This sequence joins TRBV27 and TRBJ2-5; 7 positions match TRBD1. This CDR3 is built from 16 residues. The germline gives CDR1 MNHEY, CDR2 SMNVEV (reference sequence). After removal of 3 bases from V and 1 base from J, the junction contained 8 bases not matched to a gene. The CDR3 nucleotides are TGTGCCAGCAGTTTTTTGCCTAGACAGGGCCAAGAGACCCAGTACTTC. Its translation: CASSFLPRQGQETQYF.

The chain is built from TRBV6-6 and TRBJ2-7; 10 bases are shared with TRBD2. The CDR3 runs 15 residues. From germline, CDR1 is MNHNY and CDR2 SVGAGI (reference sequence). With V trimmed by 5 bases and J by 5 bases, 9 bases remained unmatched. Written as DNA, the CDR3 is TGTGCCAGCAGTCCTGTTCTAGCGGGGGCGGACGAGCAGTACTTC. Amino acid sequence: CASSPVLAGADEQYF.

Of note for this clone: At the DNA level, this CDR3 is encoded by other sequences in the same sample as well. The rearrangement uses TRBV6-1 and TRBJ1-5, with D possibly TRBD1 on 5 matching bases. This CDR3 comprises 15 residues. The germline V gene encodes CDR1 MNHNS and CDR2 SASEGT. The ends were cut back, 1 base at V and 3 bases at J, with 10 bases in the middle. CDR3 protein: CASSEVGGSNQPQHF. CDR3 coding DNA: TGTGCCAGCAGTGAAGTTGGGGGGTCCAATCAGCCCCAGCATTTT.

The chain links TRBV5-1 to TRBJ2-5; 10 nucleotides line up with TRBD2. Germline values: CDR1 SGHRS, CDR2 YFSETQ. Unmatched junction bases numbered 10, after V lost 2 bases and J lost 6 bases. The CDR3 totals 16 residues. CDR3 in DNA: TGCGCCAGCAGCTTACTTTTGGGAGCGGGAGGGCAGACCCAGTACTTC. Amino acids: CASSLLLGAGGQTQYF.